This T cell receptor (beta chain) was documented in a study of T cell responses to AZD1222 COVID-19 vaccine. Sequencing used immunoSEQ multiplex PCR; TCRdb keeps in-frame clones, though not all of them. In the table there are more than 90,000 clones, about nine tenths of which are singletons. For this clone: The antigen remains unidentified.

Study observations and caveats: Clonal diversity was possibly underestimated, and white British individuals and females predominated among donors.

Trimming cost V 1 base and J 1 base, with 7 bases left between them. CDR1 is MNHEY, CDR2 SMNVEV, per germline (reference sequence). The CDR3 length is 14 residues. This TCR derives from an adult in good health. The input for sequencing was peripheral blood, taken on day 0 of AZD1222 vaccination. The V call is TRBV27, the J call TRBJ2-5; D gene uncertain. The CDR3 region has the DNA TGTGCCAGCAGTTTATTGGGAAGCCAAGAGACCCAGTACTTC. Amino acids: CASSLLGSQETQYF.